A selection of T cell receptor beta chains follows, all from one sample in a study of cytomegalovirus exposure and HLA in healthy donors. Using immunoSEQ multiplex PCR, the repertoire was profiled, and TCRdb retains in-frame clones only, with some absent. The repertoire holds tens of thousands of clones, approximately 81% seen once, with 2.7% in the top ten. The sequenced sample consisted of PBMCs. The receptors shown here come from a man aged 50-60 years in good health and CMV-seronegative. CDR3s include the opening cysteine and the closing phenylalanine or tryptophan. D genes are given only for firm matches. Clone size is given for some rows only: seen once, a few or many times, or a class if the clone is expanded.

clone_size: .; d_call: .; v_call: TRBV7-2; j_call: TRBJ2-7; cdr3_nt: TGTGCCAGCAGCTCAGAAGGGGGTTACGAGCAGTACTTC; cdr3_aa: CASSSEGGYEQYF
clone_size: .; d_call: TRBD1; v_call: TRBV5-4; j_call: TRBJ2-3; cdr3_nt: TGTGCCAGCAGCCTAGGGACAGCAAACACAGATACGCAGTATTTT; cdr3_aa: CASSLGTANTDTQYF
clone_size: .; d_call: TRBD2; v_call: TRBV7-2; j_call: TRBJ2-3; cdr3_nt: TGTGCCAGCAGCTTAGGGTCTAGCGGGAGGCTCCACACAGATACGCAGTATTTT; cdr3_aa: CASSLGSSGRLHTDTQYF
clone_size: .; d_call: TRBD1; v_call: TRBV5-1; j_call: TRBJ2-1; cdr3_nt: TGCGCCAGCAGCTTGAGGACAGGGAGTGTGAATGAGCAGTTCTTC; cdr3_aa: CASSLRTGSVNEQFF
clone_size: .; d_call: TRBD1; v_call: TRBV7-3; j_call: TRBJ1-6; cdr3_nt: TGTGCCAGCAGCTCGGGCCAGGGGGAATCACCCCTCCACTTT; cdr3_aa: CASSSGQGESPLHF
clone_size: few; d_call: TRBD2; v_call: TRBV19; j_call: TRBJ2-7; cdr3_nt: TGTGCCAGTAGTAGAAACGGGGGGGAGAGCTCCTACGAGCAGTACTTC; cdr3_aa: CASSRNGGESSYEQYF
clone_size: .; d_call: .; v_call: TRBV7-2; j_call: TRBJ2-7; cdr3_nt: TGTGCCAGCAGCCCAAGCGGTAATACCTACGAGCAGTACTTC; cdr3_aa: CASSPSGNTYEQYF
clone_size: .; d_call: .; v_call: TRBV14; j_call: TRBJ2-1; cdr3_nt: TGTGCCAGCAAGGGAGGGGGGGCCTACAATGAGCAGTTCTTC; cdr3_aa: CASKGGGAYNEQFF
clone_size: .; d_call: .; v_call: TRBV5-6; j_call: TRBJ2-4; cdr3_nt: TGTGCCAGCAGCTTGACAGGGGCCAAAAACATTCAGTACTTC; cdr3_aa: CASSLTGAKNIQYF
clone_size: once; d_call: .; v_call: TRBV28; j_call: TRBJ2-3; cdr3_nt: TGTGCCAGCAGTCTGAAGGGGGGGGGCACAGATACGCAGTATTTT; cdr3_aa: CASSLKGGGTDTQYF
clone_size: .; d_call: TRBD1; v_call: TRBV6-6; j_call: TRBJ1-1; cdr3_nt: TGTGCCAGCAGTAAGACAGGGGCTATGAACACTGAAGCTTTCTTT; cdr3_aa: CASSKTGAMNTEAFF
clone_size: .; d_call: .; v_call: TRBV5-4; j_call: TRBJ2-2; cdr3_nt: TGTGCCAGCAGCCAGGATGCGGGGTGGACCGGGGAGCTGTTTTTT; cdr3_aa: CASSQDAGWTGELFF
clone_size: .; d_call: TRBD2; v_call: TRBV11-3; j_call: TRBJ2-1; cdr3_nt: TGTGCCAGCAGCTTTAGCGGGGGGATAAATGAGCAGTTCTTC; cdr3_aa: CASSFSGGINEQFF
clone_size: .; d_call: .; v_call: TRBV7-9; j_call: TRBJ2-5; cdr3_nt: TGTTCCAGCTCCAGGGGGACTGGGACCCAGTACTTC; cdr3_aa: CSSSRGTGTQYF